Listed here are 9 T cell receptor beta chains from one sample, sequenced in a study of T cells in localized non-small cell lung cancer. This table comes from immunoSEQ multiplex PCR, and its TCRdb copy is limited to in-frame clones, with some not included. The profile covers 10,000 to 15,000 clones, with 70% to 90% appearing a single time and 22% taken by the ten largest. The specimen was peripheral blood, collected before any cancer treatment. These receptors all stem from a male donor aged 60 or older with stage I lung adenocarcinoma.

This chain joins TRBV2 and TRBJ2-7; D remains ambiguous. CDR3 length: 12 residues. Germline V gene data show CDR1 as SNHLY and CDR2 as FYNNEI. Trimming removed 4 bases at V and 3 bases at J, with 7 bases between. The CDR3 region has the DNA TGTGCCAGCAGTGGCTTAAGCTACGAGCAGTACTTC. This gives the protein CASSGLSYEQYF.

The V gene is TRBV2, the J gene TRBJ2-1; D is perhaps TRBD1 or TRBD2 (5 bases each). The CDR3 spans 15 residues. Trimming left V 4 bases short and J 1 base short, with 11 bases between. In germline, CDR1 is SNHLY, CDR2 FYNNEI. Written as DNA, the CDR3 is TGTGCCAGCAGTGGAGGGGAAAGTTCCTACAATGAGCAGTTCTTC. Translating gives CASSGGESSYNEQFF.

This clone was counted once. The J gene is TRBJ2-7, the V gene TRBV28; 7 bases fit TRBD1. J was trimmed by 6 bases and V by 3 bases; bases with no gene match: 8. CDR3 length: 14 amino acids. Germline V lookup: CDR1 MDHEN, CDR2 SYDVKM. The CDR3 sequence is CASSFLDRVIEQYF. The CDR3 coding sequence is TGTGCCAGCAGTTTTCTCGACAGGGTAATCGAGCAGTACTTC.

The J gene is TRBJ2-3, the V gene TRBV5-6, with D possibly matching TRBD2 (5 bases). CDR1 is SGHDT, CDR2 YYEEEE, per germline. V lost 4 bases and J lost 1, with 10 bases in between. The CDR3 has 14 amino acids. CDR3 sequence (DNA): TGTGCCAGCAGCGTCGGGCGGGGCACAGATACGCAGTATTTT. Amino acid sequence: CASSVGRGTDTQYF.

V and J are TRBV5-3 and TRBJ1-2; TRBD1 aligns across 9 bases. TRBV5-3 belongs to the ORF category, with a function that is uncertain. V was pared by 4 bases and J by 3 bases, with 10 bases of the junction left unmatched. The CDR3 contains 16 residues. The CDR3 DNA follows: TGTGCCAGAAGCCTTACTACAGGGGGCTGGGACTATGGCTACACCTTC. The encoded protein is CARSLTTGGWDYGYTF.

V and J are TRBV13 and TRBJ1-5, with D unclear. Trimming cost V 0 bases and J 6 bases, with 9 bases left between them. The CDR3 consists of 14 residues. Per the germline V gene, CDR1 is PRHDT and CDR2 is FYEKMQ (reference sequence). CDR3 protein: CASSLGQYFQPQHF. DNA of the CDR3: TGTGCCAGCAGCTTAGGACAGTACTTTCAGCCCCAGCATTTT. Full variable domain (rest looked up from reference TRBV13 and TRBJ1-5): AAGVIQSPRHLIKEKRETATLKCYPIPRHDTVYWYQQGPGQDPQFLISFYEKMQSDKGSIPDRFSAQQFSDYHSELNMSSLELGDSALYFCASSLGQYFQPQHFGDGTRLSIL.

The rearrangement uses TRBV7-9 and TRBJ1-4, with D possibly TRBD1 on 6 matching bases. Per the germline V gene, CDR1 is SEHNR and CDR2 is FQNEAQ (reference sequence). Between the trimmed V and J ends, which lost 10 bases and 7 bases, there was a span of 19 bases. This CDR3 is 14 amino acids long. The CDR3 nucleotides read TGTGCCACCCCACTCAATGGACAGAGTGAAAAACTGTTTTTT. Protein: CATPLNGQSEKLFF.

The CDR3 loop reads CASSTYEKLFF. As DNA, the CDR3 is TGTGCCAGCTCCACGTATGAAAAACTGTTTTTT. The chain joins TRBV28 to TRBJ1-4; no clear D gene. CDR1 is MDHEN and CDR2 is SYDVKM in the germline V gene. V lost 8 bases and J lost 6, with 7 bases in between. The length of the CDR3 is 11 residues.

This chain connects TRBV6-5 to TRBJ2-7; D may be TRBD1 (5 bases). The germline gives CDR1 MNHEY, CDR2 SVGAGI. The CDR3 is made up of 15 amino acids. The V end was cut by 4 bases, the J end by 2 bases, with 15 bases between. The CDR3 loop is CASSLGPRATYEQYF. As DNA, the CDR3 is TGTGCCAGCAGTTTGGGTCCCAGGGCGACCTACGAGCAGTACTTC.